The rows below give T cell receptor beta chains drawn from one sample of a study of shared clonotypes between healthy human individuals. TCRdb's copy holds only in-frame clones and misses some; the assay was immunoSEQ multiplex PCR. Of roughly 2.1 million clones detected, 93% appear once; the ten largest clones hold about 1.8%. The sequenced sample was naive CD8+ T cells from PBMCs. These receptor sequences come from a man in his late teens or twenties in good health. Some clones in this sample may be carry-over from other donors' samples. Each CDR3 is given with its conserved first and last residue. D genes are given only for firm matches. Clone size is stated in some rows and not others, as once, few, many or a class when expanded.

J: TRBJ1-1; size: NA; V: TRBV7-3; D: TRBD1; CDR3: CASSSYRGEAFF; DNA: TGTGCCAGCAGCTCGTACAGGGGTGAAGCTTTCTTT
J: TRBJ1-4; size: NA; V: TRBV7-8; D: TRBD1; CDR3: CASSPLTGRDEKLFF; DNA: TGTGCCAGCAGCCCCTTGACAGGGCGGGATGAAAAACTGTTTTTT
J: TRBJ1-1; size: NA; V: TRBV6-5; D: NA; CDR3: CASSYSGVAMNTEAFF; DNA: TGTGCCAGCAGTTACTCCGGGGTCGCCATGAACACTGAAGCTTTCTTT
J: TRBJ1-5; size: NA; V: TRBV4-1; D: NA; CDR3: CASSQDWRDTYQPQHF; DNA: TGCGCCAGCAGCCAAGATTGGCGGGACACTTATCAGCCCCAGCATTTT
J: TRBJ1-4; size: NA; V: TRBV28; D: NA; CDR3: CASSSERERREKLFF; DNA: TGTGCCAGCAGCTCAGAGCGAGAAAGAAGGGAAAAACTGTTTTTT
J: TRBJ1-3; size: NA; V: TRBV7-9; D: NA; CDR3: CAARGGGSGNTIYF; DNA: TGTGCCGCCAGGGGAGGGGGTTCAGGAAACACCATATATTTT
J: TRBJ2-3; size: NA; V: TRBV2; D: TRBD2; CDR3: CASSLAGDQYTQYF; DNA: TGTGCCAGCTCCCTAGCGGGAGATCAATATACGCAGTATTTT
J: TRBJ2-7; size: NA; V: TRBV7-6; D: TRBD2; CDR3: CASSARAGGVYEQYF; DNA: TGTGCCAGCAGCGCCCGGGCGGGAGGGGTCTACGAGCAGTACTTC
J: TRBJ1-3; size: NA; V: TRBV9; D: TRBD1; CDR3: CASSAGGSGNTIYF; DNA: TGTGCCAGCAGCGCAGGGGGCAGTGGAAACACCATATATTTT
J: TRBJ2-1; size: once; V: TRBV11-2; D: NA; CDR3: CASSFDEQFF; DNA: TGTGCCAGCAGCTTTGATGAGCAGTTCTTC
J: TRBJ2-7; size: NA; V: TRBV4-2; D: TRBD2; CDR3: CASSQGGFLAGVSYEQYF; DNA: TGTGCCAGCAGCCAAGGGGGTTTTCTGGCGGGGGTGTCCTACGAGCAGTACTTC
J: TRBJ2-1; size: NA; V: TRBV4-2; D: TRBD2; CDR3: CASSLHLAGGGDEQFF; DNA: TGTGCCAGCAGTCTTCATCTAGCGGGAGGAGGCGATGAGCAGTTCTTC
J: TRBJ2-7; size: NA; V: TRBV5-6; D: NA; CDR3: CASSWDGHYEQYF; DNA: TGTGCCAGCAGCTGGGACGGACACTACGAGCAGTACTTC
J: TRBJ2-7; size: NA; V: TRBV28; D: TRBD1; CDR3: CASSGDRVAYEQYF; DNA: TGTGCCAGCAGCGGGGACAGGGTCGCCTACGAGCAGTACTTC
J: TRBJ1-5; size: NA; V: TRBV6-1; D: NA; CDR3: CASSDQWRGGNQPQHF; DNA: TGTGCCAGCAGTGATCAGTGGAGGGGTGGCAATCAGCCCCAGCATTTT
J: TRBJ1-1; size: few; V: TRBV14; D: NA; CDR3: CASSQDGRNTEAFF; DNA: TGTGCCAGCAGCCAAGATGGGAGAAACACTGAAGCTTTCTTT
J: TRBJ1-1; size: NA; V: TRBV7-6; D: NA; CDR3: CASSAGQNTEAFF; DNA: TGTGCCAGCAGCGCCGGACAGAACACTGAAGCTTTCTTT
J: TRBJ1-2; size: NA; V: TRBV27; D: NA; CDR3: CASSLSRGGEGGYTF; DNA: TGTGCCAGCAGTTTATCGCGCGGGGGCGAGGGTGGCTACACCTTC
J: TRBJ1-2; size: NA; V: TRBV7-9; D: TRBD1; CDR3: CASSGRIRDSANYGYTF; DNA: TGTGCCAGCAGCGGGAGAATACGGGACAGCGCTAACTATGGCTACACCTTC
J: TRBJ1-5; size: NA; V: TRBV28; D: NA; CDR3: CASSFGRVSNQPQHF; DNA: TGTGCCAGCAGTTTTGGCAGGGTGAGCAATCAGCCCCAGCATTTT
J: TRBJ2-1; size: NA; V: TRBV15; D: TRBD2; CDR3: CATTIMGLATDEQFF; DNA: TGTGCCACCACTATTATGGGACTAGCGACAGATGAGCAGTTCTTC
J: TRBJ2-1; size: NA; V: TRBV18; D: TRBD2; CDR3: CASSPPGLAGVYNEQFF; DNA: TGTGCCAGCTCACCACCGGGGCTAGCGGGAGTCTACAATGAGCAGTTCTTC
J: TRBJ1-1; size: NA; V: TRBV9; D: NA; CDR3: CASSPRDVEAFF; DNA: TGTGCCAGCAGCCCCCGGGACGTTGAAGCTTTCTTT
J: TRBJ2-1; size: NA; V: TRBV6-5; D: NA; CDR3: CASSYSTGPSHNEQFF; DNA: TGTGCCAGCAGTTACTCAACAGGGCCATCCCACAATGAGCAGTTCTTC
J: TRBJ2-7; size: NA; V: TRBV5-6; D: NA; CDR3: CASSPEPAASSYEQYF; DNA: TGTGCCAGCAGCCCCGAACCGGCAGCAAGCTCCTACGAGCAGTACTTC
J: TRBJ2-1; size: NA; V: TRBV7-2; D: TRBD2; CDR3: CASSLGTSGKNEQFF; DNA: TGTGCCAGCAGCTTAGGCACTAGCGGGAAAAATGAGCAGTTCTTC
J: TRBJ2-7; size: NA; V: TRBV7-9; D: TRBD2; CDR3: CASSSPGTSGNSYEQYF; DNA: TGTGCCAGCAGCTCACCTGGGACTAGCGGGAATTCCTACGAGCAGTACTTC
J: TRBJ1-1; size: NA; V: TRBV5-1; D: NA; CDR3: CASSPMTGNTEAFF; DNA: TGCGCCAGCAGCCCAATGACGGGGAACACTGAAGCTTTCTTT